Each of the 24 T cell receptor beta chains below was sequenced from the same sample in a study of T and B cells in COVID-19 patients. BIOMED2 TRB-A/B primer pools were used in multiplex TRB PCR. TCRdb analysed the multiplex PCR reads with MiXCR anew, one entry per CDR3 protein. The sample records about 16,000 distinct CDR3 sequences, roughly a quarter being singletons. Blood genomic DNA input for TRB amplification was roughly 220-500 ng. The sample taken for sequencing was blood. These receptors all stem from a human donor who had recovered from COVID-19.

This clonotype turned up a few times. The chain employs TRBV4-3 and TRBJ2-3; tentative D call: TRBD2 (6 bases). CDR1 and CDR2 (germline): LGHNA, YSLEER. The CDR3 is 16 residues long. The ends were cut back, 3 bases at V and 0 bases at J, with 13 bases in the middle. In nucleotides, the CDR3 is TGCGCCAGCAGCCAGGCCGGGACTCGGAGCACAGATACGCAGTATTTT. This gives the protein CASSQAGTRSTDTQYF.

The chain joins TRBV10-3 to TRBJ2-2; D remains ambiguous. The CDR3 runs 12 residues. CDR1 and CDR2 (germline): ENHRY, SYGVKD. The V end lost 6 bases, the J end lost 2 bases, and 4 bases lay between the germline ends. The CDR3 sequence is CAIRDNTGELFF. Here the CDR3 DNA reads TGTGCCATCAGGGACAACACCGGGGAGCTGTTTTTT.

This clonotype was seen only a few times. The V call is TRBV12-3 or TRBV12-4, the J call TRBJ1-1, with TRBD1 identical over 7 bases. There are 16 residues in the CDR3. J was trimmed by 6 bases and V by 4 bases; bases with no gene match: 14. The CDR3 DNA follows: TGTGCCAGCAGTTCCGAACCTCCCAGGGGGGGCGCTGAAGCTTTCTTT. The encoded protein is CASSSEPPRGGAEAFF.

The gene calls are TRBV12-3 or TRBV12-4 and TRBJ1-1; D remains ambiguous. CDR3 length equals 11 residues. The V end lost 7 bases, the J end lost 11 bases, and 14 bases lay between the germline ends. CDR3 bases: TGTGCCAGCACCGCGTTGGCCGTGGCTTTCTTT. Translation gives CASTALAVAFF.

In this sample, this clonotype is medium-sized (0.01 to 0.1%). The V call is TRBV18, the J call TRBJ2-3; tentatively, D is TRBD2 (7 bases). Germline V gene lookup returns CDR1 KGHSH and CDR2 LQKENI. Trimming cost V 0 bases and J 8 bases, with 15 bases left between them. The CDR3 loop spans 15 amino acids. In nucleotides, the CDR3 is TGTGCCAGCTCACCACCGTCGGGCGGGGGCATTACGCAGTATTTT. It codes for CASSPPSGGGITQYF. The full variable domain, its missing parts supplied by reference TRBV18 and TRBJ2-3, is NAGVMQNPRHLVRRRGQEARLRCSPMKGHSHVYWYRQLPEEGLKFMVYLQKENIIDESGMPKERFSAEFPKEGPSILRIQQVVRGDSAAYFCASSPPSGGGITQYFGPGTRLTVL.

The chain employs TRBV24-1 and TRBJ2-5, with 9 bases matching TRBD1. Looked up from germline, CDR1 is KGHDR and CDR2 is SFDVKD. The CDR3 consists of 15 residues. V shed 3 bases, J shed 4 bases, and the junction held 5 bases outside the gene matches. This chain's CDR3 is CATSDGTGWIETQYF. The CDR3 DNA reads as TGTGCCACCAGTGATGGGACAGGGTGGATAGAGACCCAGTACTTC.

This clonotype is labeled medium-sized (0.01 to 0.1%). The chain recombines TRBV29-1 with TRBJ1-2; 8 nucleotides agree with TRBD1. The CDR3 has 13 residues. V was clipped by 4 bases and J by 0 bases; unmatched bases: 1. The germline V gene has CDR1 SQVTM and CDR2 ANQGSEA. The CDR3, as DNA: TGCAGCGTTGGACAGGGGACTAACTATGGCTACACCTTC. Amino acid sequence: CSVGQGTNYGYTF.

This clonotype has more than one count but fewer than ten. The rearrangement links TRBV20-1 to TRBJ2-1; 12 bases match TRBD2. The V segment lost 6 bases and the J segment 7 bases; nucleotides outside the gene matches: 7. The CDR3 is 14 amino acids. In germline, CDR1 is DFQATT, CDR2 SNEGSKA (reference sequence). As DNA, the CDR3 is TGCAGTGCCCACCTAGCGGGAGGGCGAAATGAGCAGTTCTTC. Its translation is CSAHLAGGRNEQFF.

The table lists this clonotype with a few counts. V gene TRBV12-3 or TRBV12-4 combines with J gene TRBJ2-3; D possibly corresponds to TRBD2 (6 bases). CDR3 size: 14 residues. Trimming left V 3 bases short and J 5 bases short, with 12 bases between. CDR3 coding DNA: TGTGCCAGCAGTTTTGGCGGGGTGGGAGATACGCAGTATTTT. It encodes CASSFGGVGDTQYF.

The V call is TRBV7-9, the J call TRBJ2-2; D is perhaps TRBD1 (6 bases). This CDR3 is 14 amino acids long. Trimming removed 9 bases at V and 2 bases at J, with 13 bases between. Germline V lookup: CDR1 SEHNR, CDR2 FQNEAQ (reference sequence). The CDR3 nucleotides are TGTGCCAGGACAGGTCAATCCAACACCGGGGAGCTGTTTTTT. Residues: CARTGQSNTGELFF.

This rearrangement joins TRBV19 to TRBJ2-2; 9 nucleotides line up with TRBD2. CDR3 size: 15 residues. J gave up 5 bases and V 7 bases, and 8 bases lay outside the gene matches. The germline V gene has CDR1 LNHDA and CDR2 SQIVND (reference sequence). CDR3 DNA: TGTGCCAGTAACGAGGGACTAGCCCCGACCGGGGAGCTGTTTTTT. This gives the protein CASNEGLAPTGELFF.

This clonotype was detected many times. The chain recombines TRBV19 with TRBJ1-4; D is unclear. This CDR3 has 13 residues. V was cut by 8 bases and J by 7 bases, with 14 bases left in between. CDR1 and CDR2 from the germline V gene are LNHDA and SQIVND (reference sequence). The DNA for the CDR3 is TGTGCCAGTGCAGAGCGGGGAGGTGAAAAACTGTTTTTT. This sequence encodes CASAERGGEKLFF.

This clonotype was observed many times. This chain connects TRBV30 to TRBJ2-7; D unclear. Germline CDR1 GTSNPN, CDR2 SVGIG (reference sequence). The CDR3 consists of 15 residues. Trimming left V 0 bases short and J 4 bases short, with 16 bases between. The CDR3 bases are TGTGCCTGGAGTGTACTCAGGCTCAGCACGTACGAGCAGTACTTC. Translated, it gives CAWSVLRLSTYEQYF.

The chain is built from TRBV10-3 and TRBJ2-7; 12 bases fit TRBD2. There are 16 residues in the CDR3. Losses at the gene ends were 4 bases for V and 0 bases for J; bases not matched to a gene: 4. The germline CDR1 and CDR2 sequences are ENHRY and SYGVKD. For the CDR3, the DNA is TGTGCCATCAGTGGTACTAGCGGGGGGAGCTCCTACGAGCAGTACTTC. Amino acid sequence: CAISGTSGGSSYEQYF.

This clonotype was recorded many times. The CDR3 reads CATSRVKPQTQYF. CDR3 DNA sequence: TGTGCCACCAGCAGAGTCAAGCCCCAGACCCAGTACTTC. The chain links TRBV15 to TRBJ2-5; D uncertain. The CDR3 is 13 residues long. Germline loops: CDR1 LNHNV, CDR2 YYDKDF (reference sequence). V was shortened by 1 base and J by 6 bases, with 9 bases between the two germline ends.

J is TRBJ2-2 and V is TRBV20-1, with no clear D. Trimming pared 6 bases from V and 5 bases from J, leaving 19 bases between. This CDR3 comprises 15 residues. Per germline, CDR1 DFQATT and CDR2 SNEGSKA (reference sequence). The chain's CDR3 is CSAKGSHHETGELFF. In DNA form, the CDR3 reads TGCAGTGCAAAGGGCTCCCATCACGAGACCGGGGAGCTGTTTTTT.

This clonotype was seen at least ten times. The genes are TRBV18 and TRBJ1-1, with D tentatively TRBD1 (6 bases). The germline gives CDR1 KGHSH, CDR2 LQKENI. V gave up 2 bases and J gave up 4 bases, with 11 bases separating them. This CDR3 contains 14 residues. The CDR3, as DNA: TGTGCCAGCTCACCAGCACGAGGGGGCACTGAAGCTTTCTTT. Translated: CASSPARGGTEAFF. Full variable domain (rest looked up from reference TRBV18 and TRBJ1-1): NAGVMQNPRHLVRRRGQEARLRCSPMKGHSHVYWYRQLPEEGLKFMVYLQKENIIDESGMPKERFSAEFPKEGPSILRIQQVVRGDSAAYFCASSPARGGTEAFFGQGTRLTVV.

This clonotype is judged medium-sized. The CDR3 sequence is CAAGLLATNTDTQYF. The CDR3 nucleotides are TGTGCCGCAGGATTACTAGCGACCAACACAGATACGCAGTATTTT. The rearrangement joins TRBV6-5 to TRBJ2-3, with 7 nucleotides matching TRBD2. CDR3 length: 15 residues. J gave up 2 bases and V 11 bases, and 13 bases lay outside the gene matches. The germline CDR1 and CDR2 sequences are MNHEY and SVGAGI.

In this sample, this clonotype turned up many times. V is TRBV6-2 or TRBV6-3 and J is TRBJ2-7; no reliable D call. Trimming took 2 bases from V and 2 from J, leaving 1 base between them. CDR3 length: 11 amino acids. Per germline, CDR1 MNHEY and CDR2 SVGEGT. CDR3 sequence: CASSYPYEQYF. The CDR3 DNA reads TGTGCCAGCAGTTACCCCTACGAGCAGTACTTC.

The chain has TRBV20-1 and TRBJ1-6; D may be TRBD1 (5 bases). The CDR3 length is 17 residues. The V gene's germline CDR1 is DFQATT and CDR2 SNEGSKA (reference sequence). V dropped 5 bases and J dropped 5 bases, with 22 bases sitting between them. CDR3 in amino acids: CSAGGRVWQENNSPLHF. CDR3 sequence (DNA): TGCAGTGCTGGGGGACGAGTCTGGCAGGAGAATAATTCACCCCTCCACTTT.

The CDR3 bases are TGTGCCAGCAGCTTAGTGACAGGGAACACTGAAGCTTTCTTT. Amino acids: CASSLVTGNTEAFF. The chain is built from TRBV7-6 and TRBJ1-1, with a possible D match to TRBD1 (6 bases). This CDR3 has 14 residues. The V gene's germline CDR1 is SGHVS and CDR2 FNYEAQ. V gave up 1 base and J gave up 1 base, with 7 bases separating them. Drawing the rest from reference TRBV7-6 and TRBJ1-1, the complete variable domain is GAGVSQSPRYKVTKRGQDVALRCDPISGHVSLYWYRQALGQGPEFLTYFNYEAQQDKSGLPNDRFSAERPEGSISTLTIQRTEQRDSAMYRCASSLVTGNTEAFFGQGTRLTVV.

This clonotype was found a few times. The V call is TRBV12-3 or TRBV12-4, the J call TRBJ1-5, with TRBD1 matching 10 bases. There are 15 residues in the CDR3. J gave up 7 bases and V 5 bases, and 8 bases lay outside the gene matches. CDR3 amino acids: CASSQRQGASQPQHF. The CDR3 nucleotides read TGTGCCAGCAGTCAGAGACAGGGGGCTAGCCAGCCCCAGCATTTT.

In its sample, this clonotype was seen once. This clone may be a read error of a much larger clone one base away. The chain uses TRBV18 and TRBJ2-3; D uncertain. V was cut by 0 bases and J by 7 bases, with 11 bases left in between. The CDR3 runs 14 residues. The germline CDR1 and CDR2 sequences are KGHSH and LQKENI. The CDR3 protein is CASSPPQRPYTQYF. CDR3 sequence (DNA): TGTGCCAGCTCACCACCGCAGAGGCCATATACGCAGTATTTT.

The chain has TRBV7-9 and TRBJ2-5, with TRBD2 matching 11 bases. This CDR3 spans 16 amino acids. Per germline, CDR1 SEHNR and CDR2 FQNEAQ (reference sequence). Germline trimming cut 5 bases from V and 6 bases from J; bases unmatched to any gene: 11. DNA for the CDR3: TGTGCCAGCAGCCGTCTTTCGGTAGCGGGAGGGAAGACCCAGTACTTC. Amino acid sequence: CASSRLSVAGGKTQYF.